These 18 T cell receptor beta chains were all obtained from the same sample, sequenced in a study of cytomegalovirus exposure and HLA in healthy donors. PCR primers comprised 60 Vbeta and 13 Jbeta primers. The repertoire was sequenced with immunoSEQ multiplex PCR; TCRdb's copy has only in-frame clones and lacks some. This listing includes roughly 200,000 clones. The specimen was PBMCs. The source is a girl aged 2 to 9 in good health and CMV-seropositive.

The rearrangement uses TRBV5-5 and TRBJ2-2; TRBD1 aligns across 12 bases. Germline CDR1 SGHKS, CDR2 YYEKEE (reference sequence). This CDR3 spans 18 amino acids. With V trimmed by 4 bases and J by 4 bases, 11 bases remained unmatched. CDR3 protein: CASSKGQGAQRGTGELFF. DNA of the CDR3: TGTGCCAGCAGCAAGGGACAGGGGGCTCAAAGAGGCACCGGGGAGCTGTTTTTT. The whole variable domain, filled in from reference TRBV5-5 and TRBJ2-2, reads DAGVTQSPTHLIKTRGQQVTLRCSPISGHKSVSWYQQVLGQGPQFIFQYYEKEERGRGNFPDRFSARQFPNYSSELNVNALLLGDSALYLCASSKGQGAQRGTGELFFGEGSRLTVL.

V usage is TRBV7-6 and J usage is TRBJ2-1, with TRBD2 as a possible D gene (6 bases). The CDR3 covers 15 residues. Germline CDR1 and CDR2: SGHVS and FNYEAQ. V lost 5 bases to trimming and J lost 4 bases, with 15 bases between them. The CDR3 region is CASSKEGPGYNEQFF. CDR3 in DNA: TGTGCCAGCAGCAAGGAGGGTCCGGGGTACAATGAGCAGTTCTTC.

The chain joins TRBV4-1 to TRBJ1-3; D gene unclear. This CDR3 has 17 amino acids. The V gene's germline CDR1 is MGHRA and CDR2 YSYEKL. Between the trimmed V and J ends, which lost 1 base and 0 bases, there was a span of 13 bases. The CDR3 protein is CASSQGALTPSGNTIYF. The CDR3 coding sequence is TGCGCCAGCAGCCAAGGTGCCCTTACACCCTCTGGAAACACCATATATTTT.

V gene TRBV18 combines with J gene TRBJ1-4, with D maybe TRBD1 (6 bases). Trimming left V 2 bases short and J 0 bases short, with 16 bases between. CDR1 is KGHSH, CDR2 LQKENI, per germline. The CDR3 loop spans 18 amino acids. The CDR3 region is CASSPIQGLRATNEKLFF. The DNA of the CDR3 is TGTGCCAGCTCACCAATACAGGGCCTTCGAGCAACTAATGAAAAACTGTTTTTT.

The chain employs TRBV18 and TRBJ1-4; D not certain. V shed 5 bases and J shed 5 bases, with 12 bases lying between them. This CDR3 is built from 14 residues. The germline V gene has CDR1 KGHSH and CDR2 LQKENI. CDR3 nucleotides: TGTGCCAGCTCAGTGGAGAAGGAGAATGAAAAACTGTTTTTT. Amino acids: CASSVEKENEKLFF.

DNA for the CDR3: TGTGCCAGCAGTATAGGCAGGGAAGTGCCCCAGCATTTT. Amino acid sequence: CASSIGREVPQHF. The chain is built from TRBV5-5 and TRBJ1-5; D is perhaps TRBD1 (5 bases). The CDR3 is 13 amino acids. V was shortened by 5 bases and J by 9 bases, with 15 bases between the two germline ends. In germline, CDR1 is SGHKS, CDR2 YYEKEE (reference sequence).

About this clone: This sample also contains other DNA sequences that code for the same CDR3. Here the CDR3 DNA reads TGCGCCAGCAGCTTGGGGCAGACTGAAGCTTTCTTT. Amino acid sequence: CASSLGQTEAFF. The gene calls are TRBV5-1 and TRBJ1-1, with D hard to call. Trimming took off 0 bases at V and 5 bases at J, with 5 bases between the two ends. The length of the CDR3 is 12 residues. The V gene's germline CDR1 is SGHRS and CDR2 YFSETQ.

V gene TRBV9 combines with J gene TRBJ2-2, with 10 bases aligning to TRBD2. Germline assignment: CDR1 SGDLS and CDR2 YYNGEE. With 4 bases clipped from V and 5 bases from J, the junction kept 2 bases outside the gene matches. This CDR3 comprises 14 residues. CDR3 sequence reads: CASSSGGGTGELFF. CDR3 sequence (DNA): TGTGCCAGCAGCAGCGGGGGGGGGACCGGGGAGCTGTTTTTT.

This chain links TRBV5-1 with TRBJ2-2; perhaps TRBD1 as D (6 bases). Germline CDR1 reads SGHRS; CDR2 reads YFSETQ. The germline V and J ends were trimmed by 4 bases and 3 bases, with 13 bases remaining between them. The CDR3 loop spans 15 amino acids. The CDR3 spells CASSGTGFDTGELFF. The CDR3 region has the DNA TGCGCCAGCAGCGGAACAGGGTTCGACACCGGGGAGCTGTTTTTT.

The chain recombines TRBV4-1 with TRBJ2-1; D is perhaps TRBD2 (6 bases). Trimming left V 0 bases short and J 2 bases short, with 11 bases between. Germline V gene sequence: CDR1 MGHRA, CDR2 YSYEKL. CDR3 size: 16 residues. CDR3: CASSQEAGGTYNEQFF. The CDR3 DNA is TGCGCCAGCAGCCAAGAAGCGGGTGGGACCTACAATGAGCAGTTCTTC.

CDR3 in DNA: TGTGCCAGCAGACTTACTAGCGGAGGTCCCTACGAGCAGTACTTC. Its translation is CASRLTSGGPYEQYF. The chain links TRBV6-5 to TRBJ2-7; TRBD2 aligns across 8 bases. This CDR3 contains 15 residues. The V gene end was trimmed by 6 bases and the J gene end by 2 bases; junction bases not matched to a gene: 9. Germline CDR1 is MNHEY and CDR2 is SVGAGI.

The gene calls are TRBV9 and TRBJ2-1; 7 nucleotides align to TRBD2. The germline V gene encodes CDR1 SGDLS and CDR2 YYNGEE. V lost 5 bases and J lost 0; bases outside the gene matches: 8. There are 16 residues in the CDR3. The CDR3 loop reads CASSLRLAGSYNEQFF. Here the CDR3 DNA reads TGTGCCAGCAGTCTTAGACTAGCTGGCTCCTACAATGAGCAGTTCTTC.

The V call is TRBV27, the J call TRBJ2-7; D perhaps matches TRBD2 (5 bases). The CDR3 extends over 13 amino acids. Between the trimmed V and J ends, which lost 4 bases and 7 bases, there was a span of 14 bases. The germline V gene encodes CDR1 MNHEY and CDR2 SMNVEV (reference sequence). DNA for the CDR3: TGTGCCAGCAGTTCCGGGATGCAATCGGAGCAGTACTTC. It yields the protein CASSSGMQSEQYF.

This sequence joins TRBV5-1 and TRBJ2-5; D might be TRBD1 (6 bases). The assigned J gene may be wrong: the sequence end matches TRBJ2-7 better. The CDR3 consists of 15 residues. Germline-derived CDR1 and CDR2 are SGHRS and YFSETQ. The CDR3 DNA is TGCGCCAGCAGCTTGACGACAGGCGCGACCTACGAGCAGTACTTC. This gives the protein CASSLTTGATYEQYF.

J is TRBJ2-7 and V is TRBV13, with a tentative D call TRBD1 (5 bases). Trimming took 4 bases from V and 3 from J, leaving 13 bases between them. CDR3 size: 14 residues. Germline V gene data show CDR1 as PRHDT and CDR2 as FYEKMQ (reference sequence). CDR3 nucleotides: TGTGCCAGCAGCTCACCGGCAGGGAACTACGAGCAGTACTTC. Protein product: CASSSPAGNYEQYF.

The chain links TRBV5-1 to TRBJ2-2; 11 bases align to TRBD1. V trimming: 7 bases; J trimming: 0 bases; junction bases outside the gene matches: 11. This CDR3 spans 18 amino acids. Germline CDR1 and CDR2: SGHRS and YFSETQ. The CDR3 is CASGRLRTGGANTGELFF. The CDR3 DNA reads as TGCGCCAGCGGACGATTACGGACAGGGGGCGCGAACACCGGGGAGCTGTTTTTT.

V and J are TRBV28 and TRBJ2-2; TRBD1 matches at 7 bases. The CDR3 extends over 14 amino acids. After removal of 4 bases from V and 6 bases from J, the junction contained 5 bases not matched to a gene. Germline assignment: CDR1 MDHEN and CDR2 SYDVKM. The CDR3 bases are TGTGCCAGCAGTTCGCCCACAGGGGCCGGGGAGCTGTTTTTT. Translated: CASSSPTGAGELFF.

J is TRBJ1-2 and V is TRBV19; a weak D match, TRBD1 (6 bases). The CDR3 is 12 amino acids. Germline lookup yields CDR1 LNHDA and CDR2 SQIVND (reference sequence). With 7 bases removed from V and 5 bases from J, the gap between germline ends came to 11 bases. The CDR3 DNA reads TGTGCCAGTAAGACAGGCTCATATGGCTACACCTTC. It codes for CASKTGSYGYTF.